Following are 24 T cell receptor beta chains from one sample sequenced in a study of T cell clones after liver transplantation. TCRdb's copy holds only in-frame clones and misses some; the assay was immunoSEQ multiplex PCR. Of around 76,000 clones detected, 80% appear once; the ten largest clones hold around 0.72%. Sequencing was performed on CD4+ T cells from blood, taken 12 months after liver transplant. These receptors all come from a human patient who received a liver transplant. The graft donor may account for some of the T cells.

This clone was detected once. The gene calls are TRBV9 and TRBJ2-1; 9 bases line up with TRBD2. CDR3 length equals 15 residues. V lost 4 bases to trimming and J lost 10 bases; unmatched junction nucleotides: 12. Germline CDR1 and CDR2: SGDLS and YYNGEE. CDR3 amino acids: CASSTRSSGIKEQFF. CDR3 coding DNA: TGTGCCAGCAGCACCCGATCTAGCGGGATAAAAGAGCAGTTCTTC.

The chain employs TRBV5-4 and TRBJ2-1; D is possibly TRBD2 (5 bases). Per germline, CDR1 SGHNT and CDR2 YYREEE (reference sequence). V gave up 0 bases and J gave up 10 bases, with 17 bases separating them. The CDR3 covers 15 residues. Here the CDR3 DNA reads TGTGCCAGCAGCTTGGTGTCCCTAGCAGTTAGCGAGCAGTTCTTC. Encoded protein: CASSLVSLAVSEQFF.

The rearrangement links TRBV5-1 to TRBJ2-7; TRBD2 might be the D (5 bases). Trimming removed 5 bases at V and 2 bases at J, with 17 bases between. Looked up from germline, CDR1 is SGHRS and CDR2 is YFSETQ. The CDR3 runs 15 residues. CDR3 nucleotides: TGCGCCAGCAGGATCGCTGGGAGCTCGACCTACGAGCAGTACTTC. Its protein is CASRIAGSSTYEQYF. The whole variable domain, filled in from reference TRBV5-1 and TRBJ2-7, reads KAGVTQTPRYLIKTRGQQVTLSCSPISGHRSVSWYQQTPGQGLQFLFEYFSETQRNKGNFPGRFSGRQFSNSRSEMNVSTLELGDSALYLCASRIAGSSTYEQYFGPGTRLTVT.

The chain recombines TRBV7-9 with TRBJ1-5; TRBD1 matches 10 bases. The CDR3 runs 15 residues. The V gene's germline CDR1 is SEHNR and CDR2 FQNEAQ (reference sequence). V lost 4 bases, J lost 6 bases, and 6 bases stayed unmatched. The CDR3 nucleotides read TGTGCCAGCAGCTCAAAAGACAGGGGGCCTCAGCCCCAGCATTTT. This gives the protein CASSSKDRGPQPQHF.

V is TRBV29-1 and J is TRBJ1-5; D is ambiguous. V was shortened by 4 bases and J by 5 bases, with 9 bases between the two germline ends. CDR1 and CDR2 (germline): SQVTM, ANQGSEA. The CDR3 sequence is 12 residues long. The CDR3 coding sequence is TGCAGCGTTGGAACAGATGATCAGCCCCAGCATTTT. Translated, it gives CSVGTDDQPQHF.

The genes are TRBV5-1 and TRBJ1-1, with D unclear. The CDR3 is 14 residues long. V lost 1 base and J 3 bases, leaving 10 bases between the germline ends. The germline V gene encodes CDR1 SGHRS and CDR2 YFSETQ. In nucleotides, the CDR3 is TGCGCCAGCAGCTTGATAGTCGGGGACACTGAAGCTTTCTTT. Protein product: CASSLIVGDTEAFF. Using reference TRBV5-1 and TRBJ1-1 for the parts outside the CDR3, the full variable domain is KAGVTQTPRYLIKTRGQQVTLSCSPISGHRSVSWYQQTPGQGLQFLFEYFSETQRNKGNFPGRFSGRQFSNSRSEMNVSTLELGDSALYLCASSLIVGDTEAFFGQGTRLTVV.

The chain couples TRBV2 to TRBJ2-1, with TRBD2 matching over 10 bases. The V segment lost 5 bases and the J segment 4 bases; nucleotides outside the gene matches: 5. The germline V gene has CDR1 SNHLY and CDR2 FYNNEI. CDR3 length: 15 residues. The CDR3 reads CASSLPSGGYNEQFF. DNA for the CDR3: TGTGCCAGCAGTTTGCCTAGCGGGGGATACAATGAGCAGTTCTTC.

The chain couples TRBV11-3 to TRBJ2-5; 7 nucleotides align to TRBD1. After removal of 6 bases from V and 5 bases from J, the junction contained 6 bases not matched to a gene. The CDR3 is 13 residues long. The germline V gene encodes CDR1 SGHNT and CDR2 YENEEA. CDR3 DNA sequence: TGTGCCAGCAGTCGAGAGGGGGCCGAGACCCAGTACTTC. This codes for CASSREGAETQYF.

This CDR3 is CASSPLDRGERNIQYF. In DNA form, the CDR3 reads TGTGCCAGCTCACCTCTGGACAGGGGAGAAAGAAACATTCAGTACTTC. The chain uses TRBV18 and TRBJ2-4; 9 bases map to TRBD1. V was clipped by 3 bases and J by 6 bases; unmatched bases: 9. The CDR3 loop spans 16 amino acids. Germline V lookup: CDR1 KGHSH, CDR2 LQKENI.

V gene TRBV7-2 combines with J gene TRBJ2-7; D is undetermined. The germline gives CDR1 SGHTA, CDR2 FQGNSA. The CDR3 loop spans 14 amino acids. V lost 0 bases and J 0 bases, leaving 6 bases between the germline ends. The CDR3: CASSLAGTSYEQYF. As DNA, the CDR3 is TGTGCCAGCAGCTTAGCCGGCACCTCCTACGAGCAGTACTTC. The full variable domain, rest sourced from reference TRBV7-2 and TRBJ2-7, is GAGVSQSPSNKVTEKGKDVELRCDPISGHTALYWYRQSLGQGLEFLIYFQGNSAPDKSGLPSDRFSAERTGGSVSTLTIQRTQQEDSAVYLCASSLAGTSYEQYFGPGTRLTVT.

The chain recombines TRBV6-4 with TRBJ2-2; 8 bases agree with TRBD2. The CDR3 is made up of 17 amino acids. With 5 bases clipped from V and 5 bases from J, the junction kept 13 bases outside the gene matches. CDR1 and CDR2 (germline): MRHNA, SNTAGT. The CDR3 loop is CASSSTVGGGRTGELFF. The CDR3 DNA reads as TGTGCCAGCAGTTCAACGGTCGGCGGGGGGCGGACCGGGGAGCTGTTTTTT.

CDR3 residues: CASRPAGGETQYF. The CDR3 nucleotides read TGTGCCAGCAGGCCCGCGGGGGGGGAGACCCAGTACTTC. The chain links TRBV28 to TRBJ2-5; 9 bases match TRBD2. After removal of 6 bases from V and 5 bases from J, the junction contained 4 bases not matched to a gene. The germline CDR1 and CDR2 sequences are MDHEN and SYDVKM. The CDR3 spans 13 residues.

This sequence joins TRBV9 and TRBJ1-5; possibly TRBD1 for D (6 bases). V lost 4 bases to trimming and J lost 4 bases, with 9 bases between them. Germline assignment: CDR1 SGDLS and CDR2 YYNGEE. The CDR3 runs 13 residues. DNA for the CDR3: TGTGCCAGCAGCCGAGGGGGGAATCAGCCCCAGCATTTT. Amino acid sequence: CASSRGGNQPQHF.

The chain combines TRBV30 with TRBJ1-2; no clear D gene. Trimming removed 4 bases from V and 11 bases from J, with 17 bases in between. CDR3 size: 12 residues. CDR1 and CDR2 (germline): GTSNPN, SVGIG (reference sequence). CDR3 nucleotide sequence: TGTGCCTGGAAGGAGCGTCGGAAACCTTACACCTTC. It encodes CAWKERRKPYTF.

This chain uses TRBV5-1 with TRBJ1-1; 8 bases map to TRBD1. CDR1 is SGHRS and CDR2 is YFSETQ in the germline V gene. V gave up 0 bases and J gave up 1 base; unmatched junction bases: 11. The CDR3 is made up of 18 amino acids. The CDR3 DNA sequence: TGCGCCAGCAGCTTGGTGGAAACTCACGGGACAGGGAACACTGAAGCTTTCTTT. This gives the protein CASSLVETHGTGNTEAFF.

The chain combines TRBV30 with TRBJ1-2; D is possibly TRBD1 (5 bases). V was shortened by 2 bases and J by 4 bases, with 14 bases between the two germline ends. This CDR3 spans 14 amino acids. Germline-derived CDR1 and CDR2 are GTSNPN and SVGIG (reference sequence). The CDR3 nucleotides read TGTGCCTGGAGTACCCCGGGGGGGGTCTATGGCTACACCTTC. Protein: CAWSTPGGVYGYTF.

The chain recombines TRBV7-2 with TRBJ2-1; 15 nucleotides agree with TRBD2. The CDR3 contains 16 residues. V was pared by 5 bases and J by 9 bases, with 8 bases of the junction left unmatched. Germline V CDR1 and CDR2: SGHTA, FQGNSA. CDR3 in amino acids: CASSPQGLAGGIEQFF. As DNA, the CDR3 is TGTGCCAGCAGCCCCCAGGGACTAGCGGGAGGTATTGAGCAGTTCTTC.

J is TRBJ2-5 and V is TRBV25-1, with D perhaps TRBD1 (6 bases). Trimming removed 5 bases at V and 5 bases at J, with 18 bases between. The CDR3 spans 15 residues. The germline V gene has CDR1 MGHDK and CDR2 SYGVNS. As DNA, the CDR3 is TGTGCCAGCAGTAACTCGGGGACGAGGGGGGAGACCCAGTACTTC. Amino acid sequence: CASSNSGTRGETQYF.

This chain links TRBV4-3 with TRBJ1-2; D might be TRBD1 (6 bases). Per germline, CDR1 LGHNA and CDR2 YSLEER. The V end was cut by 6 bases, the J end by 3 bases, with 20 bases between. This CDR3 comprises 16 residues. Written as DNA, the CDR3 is TGCGCCAGCAGGCCCGGGACACTCGAGGGATACTATGGCTACACCTTC. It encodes CASRPGTLEGYYGYTF.

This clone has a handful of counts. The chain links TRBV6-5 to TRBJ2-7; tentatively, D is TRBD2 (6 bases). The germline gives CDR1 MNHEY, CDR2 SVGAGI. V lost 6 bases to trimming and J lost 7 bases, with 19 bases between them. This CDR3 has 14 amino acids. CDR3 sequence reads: CASSPQRARGEQYF. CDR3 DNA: TGTGCCAGCAGCCCACAGCGGGCCCGGGGAGAGCAGTACTTC.

CDR3 sequence: CASGPGTGANVLTF. The CDR3 DNA follows: TGTGCCAGCGGCCCGGGGACTGGGGCCAACGTCCTGACTTTC. V gene TRBV6-1 combines with J gene TRBJ2-6; TRBD2 is a possible D gene (5 bases). V lost 8 bases, J lost 2 bases, and 10 bases lay in between. Per germline, CDR1 MNHNS and CDR2 SASEGT. The CDR3 is 14 amino acids.

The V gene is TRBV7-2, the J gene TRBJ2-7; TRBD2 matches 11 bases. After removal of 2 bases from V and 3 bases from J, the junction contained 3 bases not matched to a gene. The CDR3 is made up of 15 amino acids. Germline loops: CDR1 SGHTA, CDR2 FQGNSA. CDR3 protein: CASSLTSGSVYEQYF. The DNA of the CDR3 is TGTGCCAGCAGCTTAACTAGCGGGAGTGTCTACGAGCAGTACTTC.

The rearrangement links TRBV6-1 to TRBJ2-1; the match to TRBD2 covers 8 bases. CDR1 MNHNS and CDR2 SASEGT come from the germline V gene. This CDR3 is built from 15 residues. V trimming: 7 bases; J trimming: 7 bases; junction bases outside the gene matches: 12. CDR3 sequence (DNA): TGTGCCAGCAACGCGGGACTAGGTGTATCGAATGAGCAGTTCTTC. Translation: CASNAGLGVSNEQFF.

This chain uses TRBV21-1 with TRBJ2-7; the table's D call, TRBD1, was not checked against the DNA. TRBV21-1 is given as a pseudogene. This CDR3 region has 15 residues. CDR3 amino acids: CASSNPPARVYEQYF. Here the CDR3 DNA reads TGTGCCAGCAGCAACCCCCCGGCCAGGGTCTACGAGCAGTACTTC.